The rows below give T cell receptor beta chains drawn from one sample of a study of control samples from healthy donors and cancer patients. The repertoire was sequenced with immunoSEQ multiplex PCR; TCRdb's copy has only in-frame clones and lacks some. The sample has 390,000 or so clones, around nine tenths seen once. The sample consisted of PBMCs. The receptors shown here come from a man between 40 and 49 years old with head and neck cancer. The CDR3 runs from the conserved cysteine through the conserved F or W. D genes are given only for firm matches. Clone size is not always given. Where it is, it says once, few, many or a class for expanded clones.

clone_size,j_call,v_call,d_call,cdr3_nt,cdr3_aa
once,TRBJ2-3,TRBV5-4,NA,TGTGCCAGCAGCTTAAGGAGAGGAATAGATACGCAGTATTTT,CASSLRRGIDTQYF
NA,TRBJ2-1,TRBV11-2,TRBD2,TGTGCCAGCAGCCCAGTAGCGGGCGCCTACAATGAGCAGTTCTTC,CASSPVAGAYNEQFF
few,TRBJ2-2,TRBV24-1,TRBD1,TGTGCCACCAGTGATCATCCCGGTAGTCGGGACAGATACACCGGGGAGCTGTTTTTT,CATSDHPGSRDRYTGELFF
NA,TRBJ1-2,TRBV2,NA,TGTGCCAGCAGTGAAGCGGGGACGTTTGGCTACACCTTC,CASSEAGTFGYTF
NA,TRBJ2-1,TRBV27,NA,TGTGCCAGCAGTTTATGGGCAGCGGTGAGCTCCTACAATGAGCAGTTCTTC,CASSLWAAVSSYNEQFF
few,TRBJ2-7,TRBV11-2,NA,TGTGCCAGCAGCTTGTGGGAAGCCTACGAGCAGTACTTC,CASSLWEAYEQYF
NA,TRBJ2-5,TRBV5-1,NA,TGCGCCAGCCGCTTGATAAGCGAGGAGACCCAGTACTTC,CASRLISEETQYF
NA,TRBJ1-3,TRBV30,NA,TGTGCCTGGAGTGTAAGCTGGAACTCTGGAAACACCATATATTTT,CAWSVSWNSGNTIYF
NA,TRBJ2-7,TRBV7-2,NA,TGTGCCAGCAGCTTTGGAGGGACCGAGCAGTACTTC,CASSFGGTEQYF
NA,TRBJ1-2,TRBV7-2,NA,TGTGCCAGCAGCTTAGGCCTAGCTAACTATGGCTACACCTTC,CASSLGLANYGYTF
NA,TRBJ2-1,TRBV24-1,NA,TGTGCCACCAGTGAAATTAGCGGATCCTCCTATAATGAGCAGTTCTTC,CATSEISGSSYNEQFF
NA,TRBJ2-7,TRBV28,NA,TGTGCCAGCAGTCCGAGCTCCTACGAGCAGTACTTC,CASSPSSYEQYF
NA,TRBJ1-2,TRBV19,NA,TGTGCCAGTAGTATACGGGGGGCAGATGGCTACACCTTC,CASSIRGADGYTF
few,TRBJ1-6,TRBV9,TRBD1,TGTGCCAGCAGCGCCTCGTCCCGGGACAGGACCGGCAATTCACCCCTCCACTTT,CASSASSRDRTGNSPLHF
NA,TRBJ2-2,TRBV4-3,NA,TGCGCCAGCAGCCAAGGACTTTCGAACACCGGGGAGCTGTTTTTT,CASSQGLSNTGELFF
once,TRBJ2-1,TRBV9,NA,TGTGCCAGCAGCGTAGTCAGGGACGAGTACAATGAGCAGTTCTTC,CASSVVRDEYNEQFF
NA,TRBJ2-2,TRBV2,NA,TGTGCCAGCAGTGAGGCAGGGGTCGGCACCGGGGAGCTGTTTTTT,CASSEAGVGTGELFF
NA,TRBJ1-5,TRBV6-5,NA,TGTGCCAGCAGCGTAGTAGCCGCCTCCAATCAGCCCCAGCATTTT,CASSVVAASNQPQHF
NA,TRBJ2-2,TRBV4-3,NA,TGCGCCAGCAGCCAAGTGGAGGGTAGGAGTTCGAACACCGGGGAGCTGTTTTTT,CASSQVEGRSSNTGELFF
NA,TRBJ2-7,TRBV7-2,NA,TGTGCCAGCAGCTTAGGAGCTGGGGGAGAGCAGTACTTC,CASSLGAGGEQYF
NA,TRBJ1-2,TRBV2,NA,TGTGCCAGCACCCCCAACTATGGCTACACCTTC,CASTPNYGYTF
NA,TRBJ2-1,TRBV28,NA,TGTGCCAGCAGGTACACAGGGTCCTTAATTAGCTCCTACAATGAGCAGTTCTTC,CASRYTGSLISSYNEQFF
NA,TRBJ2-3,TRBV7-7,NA,TGTGCTAGCAGCTTAGTATTGGCAGATACGCAGTATTTT,CASSLVLADTQYF
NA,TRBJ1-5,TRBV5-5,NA,TGTGCCAGCAGCCCAGGAGCGGGGGGAGCCGATCAGCCCCAGCATTTT,CASSPGAGGADQPQHF
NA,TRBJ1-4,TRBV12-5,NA,TGTGCTAGTGGTTTGGGTTCTTCAACTAATGAAAAACTGTTTTTT,CASGLGSSTNEKLFF
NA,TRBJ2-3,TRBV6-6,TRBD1,TGTGCCAGCAGGCTCCCGGTGACAGGGGGCACAGATACGCAGTATTTT,CASRLPVTGGTDTQYF
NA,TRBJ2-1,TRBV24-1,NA,TGTGCCACCAGTGATTGGCCGAGACAGGGGAGGGGTGAGCAGTTCTTC,CATSDWPRQGRGEQFF
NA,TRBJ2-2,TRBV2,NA,TGTGCCAGCAGTTCACAGAACTCGAACACCGGGGAGCTGTTTTTT,CASSSQNSNTGELFF
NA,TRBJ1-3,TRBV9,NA,TGTGCCAGCAGCGTCACCTCAGGGTACTCTGGAAACACCATATATTTT,CASSVTSGYSGNTIYF
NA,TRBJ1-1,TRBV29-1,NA,TGCAGCGTTGGGGGGTTGAACACTGAAGCTTTCTTT,CSVGGLNTEAFF
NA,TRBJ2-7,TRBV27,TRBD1,TGTGCCAGCAGTTTATTCAGGGACAGGGGCTCTCCCCGGGCTTACGAGCAGTACTTC,CASSLFRDRGSPRAYEQYF
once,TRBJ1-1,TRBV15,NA,TGTGCCACCAGCAGAGATTTAGGGTCTGAAGCTTTCTTT,CATSRDLGSEAFF
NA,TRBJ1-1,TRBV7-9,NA,TGTGCCAGCAGCCCTGGACAGCTCATGAACACTGAAGCTTTCTTT,CASSPGQLMNTEAFF
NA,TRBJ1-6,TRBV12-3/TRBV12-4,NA,TGTGCCAGCAGTTTACTTTTTTCACCCCTCCACTTT,CASSLLFSPLHF
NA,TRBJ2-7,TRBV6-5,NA,TGTGCCAGCAGTCCCGGGACACCTTACGAGCAGTACTTC,CASSPGTPYEQYF
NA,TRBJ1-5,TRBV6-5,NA,TGTGCCAGCAGTTCCCTCGGTAATCAGCCCCAGCATTTT,CASSSLGNQPQHF
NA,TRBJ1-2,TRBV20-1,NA,TGCAACCCGGTTAGGATCTATGGCTACACCTTC,CNPVRIYGYTF
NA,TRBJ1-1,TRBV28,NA,TGTGCCAGCATAGAACAAGGGGTTGCCTTGAACACTGAAGCTTTCTTT,CASIEQGVALNTEAFF
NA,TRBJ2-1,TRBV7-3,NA,TGTGCCAGCAGCATCTGGGTTGGGGGCCACAATGAGCAGTTCTTC,CASSIWVGGHNEQFF
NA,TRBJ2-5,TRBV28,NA,TGTGCCAGCAGCCATAACCGGGGGTTCGGGGAGACCCAGTACTTC,CASSHNRGFGETQYF
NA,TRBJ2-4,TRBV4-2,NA,TGTGCCAGCAACCCGGACGGAGTCCCTTTAGCCAAAAACATTCAGTACTTC,CASNPDGVPLAKNIQYF
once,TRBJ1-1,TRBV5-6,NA,TGTGCCAGCAGCTATTACGGGTTCACGAACACTGAAGCTTTCTTT,CASSYYGFTNTEAFF
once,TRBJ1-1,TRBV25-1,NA,TGTGCCAGCAGAGAACAGACATACACTGAAGCTTTCTTT,CASREQTYTEAFF
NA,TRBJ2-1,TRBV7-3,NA,TGTGCCAGCAGCTTGCCGGGCAGGGATGAGCAGTTCTTC,CASSLPGRDEQFF
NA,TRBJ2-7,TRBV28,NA,TGTGCCAGCAGCTCTACGGGGTATGGGGACGAGCAGTACTTC,CASSSTGYGDEQYF
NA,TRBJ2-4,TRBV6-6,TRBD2,TGTGCCAGCAGTGCAAGGACGGGGGGGGTTCAGTACTTC,CASSARTGGVQYF
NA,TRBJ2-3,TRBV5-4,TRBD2,TGTGCCAGCAGCTTCGGAGCGGGAGGTCGTACAGATACGCAGTATTTT,CASSFGAGGRTDTQYF
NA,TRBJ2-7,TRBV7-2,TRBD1,TGTGCCAGCAGCTTCGCTGACCGGGACAGCCCGTTAGAGCAGTACTTC,CASSFADRDSPLEQYF